The source of this T cell receptor beta chain is a study of regulatory T cells in long-lasting Graves disease. Germline values: CDR1 MNHEY, CDR2 SMNVEV (reference sequence). The length of the CDR3 is 17 residues. Trimming took 2 bases from V and 3 from J; bases not matched to a gene: 7. iRepertoire HTBI primers and Arm-PCR of CDR3 regions built TCR beta libraries. TCRdb processed the multiplex PCR reads anew with MiXCR; each CDR3 protein has one entry. The sample records roughly 520,000 distinct CDR3 sequences, about 11% being singletons. The time point was: newly diagnosed GD, antithyroid drugs for less than 3 months. Generation of the TCR library employed RNA extracted from PBMCs. This clonotype was seen ten or more times. These records were also assigned to another study, of T cells in Graves' hyperthyroidism and ophthalmopathy.

The sample in question was peripheral blood mononuclear cells (PBMCs), obtained at new diagnosis, from a patient treated with antithyroid drugs. The V call is TRBV27, the J call TRBJ2-7, with TRBD2 matching over 13 bases. The clonotype was recovered from a woman aged 25 to 39 with Graves disease. Written as DNA, the CDR3 is TGTGCCAGCAGTTTACCTCGACTAGCGGGAGGAAACTACGAGCAGTACTTC. It codes for CASSLPRLAGGNYEQYF.